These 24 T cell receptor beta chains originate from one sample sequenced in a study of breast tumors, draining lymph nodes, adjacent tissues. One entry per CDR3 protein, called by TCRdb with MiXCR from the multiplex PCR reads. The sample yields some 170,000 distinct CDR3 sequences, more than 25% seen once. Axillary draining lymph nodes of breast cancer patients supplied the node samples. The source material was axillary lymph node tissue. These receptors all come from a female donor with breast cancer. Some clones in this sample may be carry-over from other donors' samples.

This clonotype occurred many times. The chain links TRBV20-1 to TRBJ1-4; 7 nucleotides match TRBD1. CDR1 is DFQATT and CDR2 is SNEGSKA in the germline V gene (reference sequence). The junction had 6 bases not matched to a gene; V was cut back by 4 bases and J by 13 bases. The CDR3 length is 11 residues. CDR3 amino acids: CSANQGVGLFF. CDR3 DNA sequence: TGCAGTGCTAATCAGGGGGTCGGACTGTTTTTT.

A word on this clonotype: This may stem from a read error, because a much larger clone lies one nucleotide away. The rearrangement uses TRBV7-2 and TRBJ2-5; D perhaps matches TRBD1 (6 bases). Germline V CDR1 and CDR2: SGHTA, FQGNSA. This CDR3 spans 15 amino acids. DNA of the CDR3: TGTGCCAGCAGCCTCGGACAGTACCGACAAGAGACCCAGCACTTC. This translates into CASSLGQYRQETQHF.

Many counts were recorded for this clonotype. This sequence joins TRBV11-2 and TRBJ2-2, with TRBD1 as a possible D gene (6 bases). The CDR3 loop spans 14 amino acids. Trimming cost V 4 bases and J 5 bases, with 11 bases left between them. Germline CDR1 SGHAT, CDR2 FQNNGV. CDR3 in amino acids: CASSSGERTGELFF. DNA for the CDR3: TGTGCCAGCAGCTCAGGGGAAAGGACCGGGGAGCTGTTTTTT. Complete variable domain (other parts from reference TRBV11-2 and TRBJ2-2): EAGVAQSPRYKIIEKRQSVAFWCNPISGHATLYWYQQILGQGPKLLIQFQNNGVVDDSQLPKDRFSAERLKGVDSTLKIQPAKLEDSAVYLCASSSGERTGELFFGEGSRLTVL.

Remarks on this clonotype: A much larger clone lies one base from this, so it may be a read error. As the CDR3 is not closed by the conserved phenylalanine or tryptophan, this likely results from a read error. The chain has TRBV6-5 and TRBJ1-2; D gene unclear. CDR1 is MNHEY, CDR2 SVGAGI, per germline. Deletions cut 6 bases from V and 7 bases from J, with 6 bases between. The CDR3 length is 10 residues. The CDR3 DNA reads TGTGCCAGCAGACGGGTTGGCTACACCCTC. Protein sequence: CASRRVGYTL.

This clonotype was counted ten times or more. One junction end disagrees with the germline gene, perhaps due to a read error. The CDR3 is CASSPGGVSENTIYF. The CDR3 bases are TGTGCCAGCAGCCCCGGAGGGGTCTCTGAAAACACCATATATTTT. This chain connects TRBV7-9 to TRBJ1-3; a possible D gene is TRBD1 (5 bases). Germline CDR1 is SEHNR and CDR2 is FQNEAQ (reference sequence). The CDR3 consists of 15 residues.

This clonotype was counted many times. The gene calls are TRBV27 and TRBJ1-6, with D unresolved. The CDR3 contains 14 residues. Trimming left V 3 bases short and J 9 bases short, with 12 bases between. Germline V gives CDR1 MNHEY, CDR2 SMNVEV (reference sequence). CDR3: CASSFGGVGSPLHF. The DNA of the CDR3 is TGTGCCAGCAGTTTTGGCGGGGTCGGTTCACCCCTCCACTTT.

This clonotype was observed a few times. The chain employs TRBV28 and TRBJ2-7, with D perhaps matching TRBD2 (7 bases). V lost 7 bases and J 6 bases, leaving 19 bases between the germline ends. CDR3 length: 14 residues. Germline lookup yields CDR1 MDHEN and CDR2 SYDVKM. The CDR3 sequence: CASTPLRGAAEQYF. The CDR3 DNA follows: TGTGCCAGCACCCCTCTCCGGGGGGCAGCCGAGCAGTACTTC.

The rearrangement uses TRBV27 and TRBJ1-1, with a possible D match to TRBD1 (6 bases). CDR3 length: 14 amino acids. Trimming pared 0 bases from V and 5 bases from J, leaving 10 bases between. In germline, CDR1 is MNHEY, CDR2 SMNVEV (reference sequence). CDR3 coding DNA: TGTGCCAGCAGTTTATCCTCAGGGGTGACTGAAGCTTTCTTT. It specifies CASSLSSGVTEAFF.

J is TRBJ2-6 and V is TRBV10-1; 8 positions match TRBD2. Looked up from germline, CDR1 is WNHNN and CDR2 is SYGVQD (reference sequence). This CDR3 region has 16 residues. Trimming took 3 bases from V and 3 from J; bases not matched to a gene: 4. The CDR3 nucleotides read TGCGCCAGCAGTGAAACTAGCGGCTTTGGGGCCAACGTCCTGACTTTC. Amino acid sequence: CASSETSGFGANVLTF.

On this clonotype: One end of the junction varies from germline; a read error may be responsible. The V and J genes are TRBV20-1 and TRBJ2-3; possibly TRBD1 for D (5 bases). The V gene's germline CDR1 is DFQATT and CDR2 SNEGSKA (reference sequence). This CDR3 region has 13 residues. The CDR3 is CSAREEQTDTRYF. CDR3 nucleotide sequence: TGCAGTGCTAGAGAGGAACAGACAGATACGCGGTATTTT.

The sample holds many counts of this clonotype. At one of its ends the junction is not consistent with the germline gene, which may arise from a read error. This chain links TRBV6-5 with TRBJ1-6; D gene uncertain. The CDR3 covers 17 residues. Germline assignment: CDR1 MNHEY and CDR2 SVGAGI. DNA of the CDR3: TGTGCCAGCAGTCACTCCCGGGGAAGGTTCTATAATTCACCCCTCCACTTT. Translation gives CASSHSRGRFYNSPLHF.

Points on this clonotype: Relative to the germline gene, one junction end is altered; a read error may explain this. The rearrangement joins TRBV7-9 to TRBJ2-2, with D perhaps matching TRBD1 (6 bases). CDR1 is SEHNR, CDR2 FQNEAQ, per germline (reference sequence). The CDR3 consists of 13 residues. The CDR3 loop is CASSAESGAELFF. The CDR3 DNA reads TGTGCCAGCAGCGCCGAATCAGGGGCGGAGCTATTTTTT.

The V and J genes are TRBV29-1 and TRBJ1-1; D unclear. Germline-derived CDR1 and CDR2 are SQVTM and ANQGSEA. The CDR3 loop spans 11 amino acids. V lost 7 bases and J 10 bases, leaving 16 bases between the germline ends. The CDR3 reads CSAGSTGGAFF. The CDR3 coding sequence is TGCAGCGCTGGGTCCACGGGCGGAGCTTTCTTT.

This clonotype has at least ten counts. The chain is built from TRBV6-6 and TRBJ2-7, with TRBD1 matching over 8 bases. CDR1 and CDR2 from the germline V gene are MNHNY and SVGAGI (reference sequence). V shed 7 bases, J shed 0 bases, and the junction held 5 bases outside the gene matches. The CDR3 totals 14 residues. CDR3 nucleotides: TGTGCCAGCACCCGGGACAGGATCTCCTACGAGCAGTACTTC. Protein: CASTRDRISYEQYF.

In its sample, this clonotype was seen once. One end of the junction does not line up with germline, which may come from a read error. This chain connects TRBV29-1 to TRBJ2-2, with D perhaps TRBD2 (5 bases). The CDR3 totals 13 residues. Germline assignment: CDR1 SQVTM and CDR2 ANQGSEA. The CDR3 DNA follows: TGCAGAGTTGAAAGGGCGAACACCGGGGAGTTGTTTTTT. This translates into CRVERANTGELFF.

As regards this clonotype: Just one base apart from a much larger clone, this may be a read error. CDR3 bases: TGTGCCAGCAGCGGGATCTCCTACGAGCAGTTCTTC. Translating gives CASSGISYEQFF. The chain uses TRBV9 and TRBJ2-1; D call uncertain. There are 12 residues in the CDR3. V was clipped by 3 bases and J by 10 bases, with 11 bases between them. CDR1 is SGDLS, CDR2 YYNGEE, per germline. Using reference TRBV9 and TRBJ2-1 for the parts outside the CDR3, the full variable domain is DSGVTQTPKHLITATGQRVTLRCSPRSGDLSVYWYQQSLDQGLQFLIQYYNGEERAKGNILERFSAQQFPDLHSELNLSSLELGDSALYFCASSGISYEQFFGPGTRLTVL.

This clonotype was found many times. The CDR3 sequence: CASSSQGLLAPDTQYF. The CDR3 DNA is TGCGCCAGCAGCTCACAGGGGCTCCTCGCACCAGATACGCAGTATTTT. The J gene is TRBJ2-3, the V gene TRBV5-1; 7 bases match TRBD1. Germline CDR1 SGHRS, CDR2 YFSETQ. Unmatched junction bases numbered 11, after V lost 3 bases and J lost 4 bases. This CDR3 spans 16 amino acids. The variable domain in full, with the rest retrieved from reference TRBV5-1 and TRBJ2-3, is KAGVTQTPRYLIKTRGQQVTLSCSPISGHRSVSWYQQTPGQGLQFLFEYFSETQRNKGNFPGRFSGRQFSNSRSEMNVSTLELGDSALYLCASSSQGLLAPDTQYFGPGTRLTVL.

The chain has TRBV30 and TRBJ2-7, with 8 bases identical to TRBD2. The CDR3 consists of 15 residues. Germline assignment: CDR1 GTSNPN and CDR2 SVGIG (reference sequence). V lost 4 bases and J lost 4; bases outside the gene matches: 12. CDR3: CAWTSSGITTYEQYF. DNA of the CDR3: TGTGCCTGGACTAGTAGCGGGATAACGACGTACGAGCAGTACTTC.

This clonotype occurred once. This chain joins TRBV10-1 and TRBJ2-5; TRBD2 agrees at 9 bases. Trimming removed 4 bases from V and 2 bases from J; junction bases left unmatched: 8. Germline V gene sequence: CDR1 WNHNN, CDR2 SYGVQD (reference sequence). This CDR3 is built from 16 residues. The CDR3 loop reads CASSGLAGPKQETQYF. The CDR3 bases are TGCGCCAGCAGTGGGCTAGCGGGGCCCAAACAAGAGACCCAGTACTTC.

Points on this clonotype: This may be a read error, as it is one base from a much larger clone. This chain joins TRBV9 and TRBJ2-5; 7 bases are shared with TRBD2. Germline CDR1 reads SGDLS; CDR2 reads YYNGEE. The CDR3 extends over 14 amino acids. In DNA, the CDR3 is TGTGCCGGCAGCGGGTCTAGCGGACAAGAGACCCAGTACTTC. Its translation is CAGSGSSGQETQYF.

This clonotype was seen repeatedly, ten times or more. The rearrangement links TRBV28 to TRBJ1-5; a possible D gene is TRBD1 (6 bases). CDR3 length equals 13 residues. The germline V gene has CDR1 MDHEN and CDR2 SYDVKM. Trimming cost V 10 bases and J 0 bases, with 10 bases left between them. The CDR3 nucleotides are TGTGCCAACAGACAGGATAGCAATCAGCCCCAGCATTTT. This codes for CANRQDSNQPQHF.

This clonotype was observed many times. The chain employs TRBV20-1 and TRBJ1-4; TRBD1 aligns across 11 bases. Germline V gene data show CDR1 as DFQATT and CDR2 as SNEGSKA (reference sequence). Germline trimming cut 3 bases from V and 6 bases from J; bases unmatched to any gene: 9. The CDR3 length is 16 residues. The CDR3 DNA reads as TGCAGTGCTAGCGTCTGGACAGGGGGCTGGGATGAAAAACTGTTTTTT. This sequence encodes CSASVWTGGWDEKLFF.

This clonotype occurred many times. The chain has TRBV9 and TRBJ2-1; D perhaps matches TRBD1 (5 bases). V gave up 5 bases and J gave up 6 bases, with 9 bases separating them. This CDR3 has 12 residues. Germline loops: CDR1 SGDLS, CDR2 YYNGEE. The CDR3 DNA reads TGTGCCAGCAGTCAAAGGGGCAATGAGCAGTTCTTC. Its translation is CASSQRGNEQFF.

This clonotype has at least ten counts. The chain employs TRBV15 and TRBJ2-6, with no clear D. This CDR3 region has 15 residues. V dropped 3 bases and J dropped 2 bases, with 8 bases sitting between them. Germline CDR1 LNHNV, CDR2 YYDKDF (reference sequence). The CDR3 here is CATSRNDAGANVLTF. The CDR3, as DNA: TGTGCCACCAGCAGGAACGACGCTGGGGCCAACGTCCTGACTTTC.